A selection of T cell receptor beta chains follows, all from one sample in a study of PD-1 blockade in classical Hodgkin lymphoma. Libraries were prepared by immunoSEQ multiplex PCR; TCRdb keeps only in-frame clonotypes and omits some of them. The sample includes 5,500 to 8,000 clones, roughly 85% of them seen just once. The material sequenced was peripheral blood mononuclear cells (PBMCs), taken before the fourth cycle of nivolumab. These receptors were obtained from a human donor with classical Hodgkin lymphoma. Each CDR3 is given with its conserved first and last residue. The order of the fields is D gene, clone size, V gene, J gene, CDR3 DNA, CDR3 protein. The D gene is left open where the match is weak. Clone size, where shown, is once, few, many, or a class for clones that have expanded.

>TRBD1|few|TRBV27|TRBJ2-2
TGTGCCAGCAGTCCGATCACAGGGGCCGGGGAGCTGTTTTTT
CASSPITGAGELFF
>-|-|TRBV5-1|TRBJ1-1
TGCGCCAGCAGCTTGGAACCAGGCGGCACTGAAGCTTTCTTT
CASSLEPGGTEAFF
>-|-|TRBV6-1|TRBJ2-2
TGTGCCAGCAGTGAAGGCCCCACCGGGGAGCTGTTTTTT
CASSEGPTGELFF
>-|few|TRBV6-5|TRBJ2-7
TGTGCCAGCAGTTACTCGAGGGCAGGGGGGGGCGAGCAGTACTTC
CASSYSRAGGGEQYF
>TRBD2|-|TRBV9|TRBJ2-5
TGTGCCAGCAGCGTGGGGGGGCAAGAGACCCAGTACTTC
CASSVGGQETQYF
>-|-|TRBV19|TRBJ1-1
TGTGCCAGTAGTATGTGGGAAGGGGCGAACACTGAAGCTTTCTTT
CASSMWEGANTEAFF
>-|-|TRBV19|TRBJ1-2
TGTGCCAGTAGTATCTCAGACGCAACCTATGGCTACACCTTC
CASSISDATYGYTF
>-|-|TRBV6-6|TRBJ1-4
TGTGCCAGCGCGGGACTGTTTGAAAAACTGTTTTTT
CASAGLFEKLFF
>-|-|TRBV9|TRBJ2-5
TGTGCCAGCAGCGTAGGCGGGACGATACAAGAGACCCAGTACTTC
CASSVGGTIQETQYF
>-|-|TRBV11-2|TRBJ2-3
TGTGCCAGCAGCTCCCAAACAGATACGCAGTATTTT
CASSSQTDTQYF